The source of this TCR beta chain is a study of T-cell reconstitution after alpha-beta-depleted transplantation in children. Study-wide points: Where alpha-beta T cells came from about two months after transplant was reportedly several hundred expanded graft clones.

Molecular barcoding with unique molecular identifiers was used for the TCRbeta library. TCRdb passed the PCR reads through MiXCR, listing each CDR3 protein once. The sample lists approximately 500,000 distinct CDR3 sequences; 10% were seen once. In its sample, this clonotype was seen a few times. Its target is not known. CDR3 length: 13 amino acids. Germline V CDR1 and CDR2: MNHEY, SVGEGT. The V and J ends lost 11 bases and 3 bases respectively, with 17 bases between them. The input for sequencing was PBMCs, taken before TCRalphabeta/CD19-depleted stem cell transplant. The gene calls are TRBV6-2 or TRBV6-3 and TRBJ2-7; D might be TRBD1 (5 bases). The receptor was derived from a child under 10 years old with inherited bone marrow failure, due to receive a stem cell transplant. This CDR3 is CASKPGRYYEQYF. CDR3 nucleotide sequence: TGTGCCTCGAAACCAGGGCGATACTACGAGCAGTACTTC.